This T cell receptor (beta chain) was recorded in a study of blood T cell repertoires in COVID-19. In the study overall: Acute and convalescent COVID-19 specimens originated in the United States, Italy and Spain. PBMCs, B-cell-depleted T cells, or T cells provided the cDNA or gDNA that made up the material.

Per the study methods: Researchers report that nucleated cell counts were estimated from reference gene primer amplification. Some clones are missing from TCRdb's copy, which holds only in-frame ones; the method was immunoSEQ multiplex PCR. V and J calls and clone size are those listed in that table; D and trimming were worked out from the DNA. The sample lists roughly 220,000 clones, around 83% seen once, with 2.9% in the top ten. Looked up from germline, CDR1 is LNHDA and CDR2 is SQIVND (reference sequence). This CDR3 is 13 amino acids long. Trimming at V came to 7 bases and at J to 9 bases, leaving 5 bases not matched to a gene.

The V gene is TRBV19, the J gene TRBJ1-5; TRBD1 matches at 11 bases. Sequencing input: peripheral blood. The clonotype was recovered from a man aged 45-65 years who had recovered from COVID-19. The CDR3 region has the DNA TGTGCCAGTACCGGGACAGGGGGTAGGCCCCAGCATTTT. It yields the protein CASTGTGGRPQHF.